Listed here are 12 T cell receptor beta chains from one sample, sequenced in a study of blood T cell repertoires in COVID-19 (dated by TCRdb to the early 2020s). Library preparation was by the immunoSEQ multiplex PCR assay. TCRdb provides this immuneACCESS table in a form limited to in-frame rearrangements. Some clones are lacking; in checked studies, under half of them reflect an unresolved V gene, and why the rest are absent is not known. The sample includes under 300,000 clones, with about 91% observed a single time. Of the sample, approximately 4.6% falls within the top ten clones. Sequencing used peripheral blood. The receptors stem from a woman aged 40 to 55 who had recovered from COVID-19.

The V gene is TRBV6-2 or TRBV6-3, the J gene TRBJ1-6, with a weak D call TRBD1 (6 bases). Per germline, CDR1 MNHEY and CDR2 SVGEGT. CDR3 length equals 15 residues. Between the trimmed V and J ends, which lost 5 bases and 7 bases, there was a span of 15 bases. The CDR3 protein is CASSLQGILNSPLHF. The CDR3 DNA reads TGTGCCAGCAGTCTCCAGGGGATTCTAAATTCACCCCTCCACTTT.

Written as DNA, the CDR3 is TGTGCCAGCAGTTACTCCCTCTACGGCGGGAGGGCCCAGGAGACCCAGTACTTC. Its protein is CASSYSLYGGRAQETQYF. This rearrangement joins TRBV6-2 or TRBV6-3 to TRBJ2-5; 9 nucleotides align to TRBD2. Germline V gene data show CDR1 as MNHEY and CDR2 as SVGEGT. The CDR3 is 18 amino acids. The V segment lost 0 bases and the J segment 5 bases; nucleotides outside the gene matches: 13.

This clone was recorded once. V is TRBV10-2 and J is TRBJ2-7; 11 nucleotides match TRBD2. The CDR3 extends over 14 amino acids. Germline V CDR1 and CDR2: WSHSY, SAAADI. Trimming at V came to 4 bases and at J to 3 bases, leaving 2 bases not matched to a gene. The CDR3 sequence is CASSVLAGDYEQYV. The DNA for the CDR3 is TGCGCCAGCAGTGTACTAGCGGGAGACTACGAGCAGTACGTC.

The genes are TRBV11-3 and TRBJ1-1; possible D gene TRBD1, 5 bases. Germline V gene data show CDR1 as SGHNT and CDR2 as YENEEA. The CDR3 runs 11 residues. Trimming left V 6 bases short and J 7 bases short, with 9 bases between. CDR3 sequence reads: CASSAGREAFF. CDR3 nucleotide sequence: TGTGCCAGCAGTGCGGGACGTGAAGCTTTCTTT.

This clone came up a few times. The rearrangement joins TRBV5-6 to TRBJ1-2; D is unclear. Germline lookup yields CDR1 SGHDT and CDR2 YYEEEE. CDR3 length: 12 residues. V dropped 3 bases and J dropped 10 bases, with 13 bases sitting between them. The CDR3 here is CASSSAGRDYTF. The DNA of the CDR3 is TGTGCCAGCAGCTCGGCAGGAAGAGACTACACCTTC.

The rearrangement uses TRBV24-1 and TRBJ2-5, with 8 bases fitting TRBD2. The V and J ends lost 3 bases and 4 bases, in that order; junction bases with no gene match: 9. CDR1 is KGHDR, CDR2 SFDVKD, per germline. The length of the CDR3 is 16 residues. The CDR3 DNA is TGTGCCACCAGTGATGTCGGGACCCGGGGGGGAGAGACCCAGTACTTC. Its protein product is CATSDVGTRGGETQYF.

V usage is TRBV2 and J usage is TRBJ1-2, with 11 bases aligning to TRBD1. CDR1 and CDR2 (germline): SNHLY, FYNNEI. This CDR3 spans 15 amino acids. Trimming removed 6 bases from V and 6 bases from J; junction bases left unmatched: 9. CDR3 residues: CASRDWTGGRNGYTF. The CDR3 DNA reads as TGTGCCAGCAGGGATTGGACAGGGGGCAGGAATGGCTACACCTTC. Based on the CDR3 plus reference TRBV2 and TRBJ1-2, the full variable domain is EPEVTQTPSHQVTQMGQEVILRCVPISNHLYFYWYRQILGQKVEFLVSFYNNEISEKSEIFDDQFSVERPDGSNFTLKIRSTKLEDSAMYFCASRDWTGGRNGYTFGSGTRLTVV.

The rearrangement links TRBV11-2 to TRBJ2-6, with 11 positions matching TRBD2. The CDR3 consists of 19 residues. Germline trimming cut 4 bases from V and 0 bases from J; bases unmatched to any gene: 8. Per germline, CDR1 SGHAT and CDR2 FQNNGV. The DNA for the CDR3 is TGTGCCAGCAGCTCTTATAGCGGGAGGGCCCCCTCTGGGGCCAACGTCCTGACTTTC. Protein product: CASSSYSGRAPSGANVLTF.

The chain is built from TRBV11-2 and TRBJ2-2, with D perhaps matching TRBD2 (7 bases). Trimming pared 5 bases from V and 4 bases from J, leaving 17 bases between. The germline CDR1 and CDR2 sequences are SGHAT and FQNNGV. The CDR3 covers 16 residues. The CDR3 is CASSLGGGGTTGELFF. As DNA, the CDR3 is TGTGCCAGCAGCCTGGGCGGGGGCGGGACCACCGGGGAGCTGTTTTTT.

A few counts support this clone. The V call is TRBV29-1, the J call TRBJ1-1, with 7 bases that match TRBD1. The CDR3 runs to 13 residues. After removal of 7 bases from V and 1 base from J, the junction contained 6 bases not matched to a gene. Germline V gene data show CDR1 as SQVTM and CDR2 as ANQGSEA. CDR3 residues: CSATGTANTEAFF. In DNA, the CDR3 is TGCAGCGCCACCGGGACAGCGAACACTGAAGCTTTCTTT.

V is TRBV6-5 and J is TRBJ1-1; D is unresolved. The CDR3 loop spans 14 amino acids. From germline, CDR1 is MNHEY and CDR2 SVGAGI. With 8 bases removed from V and 5 bases from J, the gap between germline ends came to 18 bases. CDR3 nucleotides: TGTGCCAGCGGCCGAAAGGAGGGTTGGACTGAAGCTTTCTTT. Translating gives CASGRKEGWTEAFF.

The V and J genes are TRBV19 and TRBJ1-2, with D perhaps matching TRBD1 (5 bases). Trimming cost V 7 bases and J 8 bases, with 20 bases left between them. The length of the CDR3 is 14 residues. CDR1 is LNHDA, CDR2 SQIVND, per germline (reference sequence). CDR3 DNA: TGTGCCAGTAACCCAGGGTTCTTCGTACGAGGCTACACCTTC. This codes for CASNPGFFVRGYTF.